The 11 T cell receptor beta chains presented below share a single source sample, sequenced in a study of blood T cell repertoires in COVID-19. The table came from immunoSEQ multiplex PCR; TCRdb's copy has only in-frame clones and leaves some out. The profile shows approximately 90,000 clones, 80% to 90% of them singletons. Material for sequencing was peripheral blood. These receptors were taken from a human donor with acute or convalescent COVID-19. The donor label of this sample is uncertain.

This sequence joins TRBV7-9 and TRBJ2-5, with TRBD2 as a possible D gene (6 bases). The CDR3 consists of 13 residues. The V gene's germline CDR1 is SEHNR and CDR2 FQNEAQ (reference sequence). V was cut by 3 bases and J by 5 bases, with 10 bases left in between. Written as DNA, the CDR3 is TGTGCCAGCAGCTTCGGGGGTTTGGAGACCCAGTACTTC. Translation gives CASSFGGLETQYF.

The chain has TRBV6-5 and TRBJ2-7, with a weak D call TRBD2 (5 bases). V was clipped by 8 bases and J by 2 bases, with 10 bases between them. The CDR3 length is 12 residues. Germline V gene lookup returns CDR1 MNHEY and CDR2 SVGAGI. In DNA, the CDR3 is TGTGCCAGCCGGGGAGAAACCTACGAGCAGTACTTC. Residues: CASRGETYEQYF.

The CDR3: CATREEKLFF. For the CDR3, the DNA is TGTGCCACCCGGGAAGAAAAACTGTTTTTT. The V gene is TRBV28, the J gene TRBJ1-4; D gene ambiguous. Trimming took 10 bases from V and 8 from J, leaving 8 bases between them. The V gene's germline CDR1 is MDHEN and CDR2 SYDVKM. The CDR3 is 10 amino acids.

The V call is TRBV6-5, the J call TRBJ1-3; no definite D call. The V end was cut by 2 bases, the J end by 4 bases, with 9 bases between. CDR1 and CDR2 (germline): MNHEY, SVGAGI. This CDR3 is 14 amino acids long. CDR3 in amino acids: CASSYNSLGNTIYF. The CDR3 DNA is TGTGCCAGCAGTTACAATTCTCTGGGAAACACCATATATTTT.

This clone was seen once. The genes are TRBV4-1 and TRBJ2-1; 11 bases fit TRBD2. V was pared by 2 bases and J by 9 bases, with 9 bases of the junction left unmatched. Germline V gene data show CDR1 as MGHRA and CDR2 as YSYEKL. This CDR3 is 16 amino acids long. CDR3 coding DNA: TGCGCCAGCAGCCAACTCCCGGGACTAGCGGTTTTTGAGCAGTTCTTC. This encodes CASSQLPGLAVFEQFF.

The chain couples TRBV5-1 to TRBJ2-7, with 8 nucleotides matching TRBD1. Trimming at V came to 0 bases and at J to 4 bases, leaving 9 bases not matched to a gene. Germline CDR1 reads SGHRS; CDR2 reads YFSETQ. This CDR3 has 16 amino acids. The CDR3 DNA is TGCGCCAGCAGCTTGGACTTTAGGGACAGGACATACGAGCAGTACTTC. This sequence encodes CASSLDFRDRTYEQYF.

The V gene is TRBV12-5, the J gene TRBJ1-5; 10 positions agree with TRBD1. Trimming cost V 1 base and J 9 bases; bases outside gene matches: 3. Germline CDR1 LGHNT, CDR2 FRNRAP. The CDR3 loop spans 14 amino acids. The CDR3 sequence is CASGLGQGARPQHF. The CDR3 coding sequence is TGTGCTAGTGGTTTGGGACAGGGGGCGCGGCCCCAGCATTTT. The full variable domain, in which reference TRBV12-5 and TRBJ1-5 provide the parts outside the CDR3, is DARVTQTPRHKVTEMGQEVTMRCQPILGHNTVFWYRQTMMQGLELLAYFRNRAPLDDSGMPKDRFSAEMPDATLATLKIQPSEPRDSAVYFCASGLGQGARPQHFGDGTRLSIL.

The chain is built from TRBV5-1 and TRBJ1-6; 10 bases match TRBD1. The CDR3 covers 16 residues. Germline V gene sequence: CDR1 SGHRS, CDR2 YFSETQ. V lost 4 bases, J lost 5 bases, and 6 bases stayed unmatched. The CDR3 DNA is TGCGCCAGCAGCACCGGGACAGGGGCGCATAATTCACCCCTCCACTTT. The encoded protein is CASSTGTGAHNSPLHF.

The chain employs TRBV7-9 and TRBJ2-1; D is perhaps TRBD2 (6 bases). Germline values: CDR1 SEHNR, CDR2 FQNEAQ (reference sequence). The V gene lost 4 bases and the J gene lost 2 bases, with 12 bases spanning the gap. CDR3 size: 15 residues. CDR3: CASSYPGDAYNEQFF. Written as DNA, the CDR3 is TGTGCCAGCAGCTATCCGGGAGATGCCTACAATGAGCAGTTCTTC.

This chain uses TRBV3-1 (or the pseudogene TRBV3-2) with TRBJ1-1, with a tentative D call TRBD1 (6 bases). Germline V gives CDR1 LGHDT, CDR2 YNNKEL (reference sequence). The CDR3 totals 14 residues. V shed 4 bases and J shed 4 bases, with 13 bases lying between them. CDR3: CASSLTGGATEAFF. The CDR3 DNA reads as TGTGCCAGCAGCCTGACGGGGGGGGCCACTGAAGCTTTCTTT.

The genes are TRBV7-3 and TRBJ1-1; D is unresolved. This CDR3 is built from 13 residues. Trimming pared 5 bases from V and 4 bases from J, leaving 11 bases between. CDR1 and CDR2 from the germline V gene are SGHTA and FQGTGA. The CDR3: CASSQNGLTEAFF. CDR3 nucleotide sequence: TGTGCCAGCAGCCAAAACGGACTCACTGAAGCTTTCTTT. Full variable domain (remainder filled in from reference TRBV7-3 and TRBJ1-1): GAGVSQTPSNKVTEKGKYVELRCDPISGHTALYWYRQSLGQGPEFLIYFQGTGAADDSGLPNDRFFAVRPEGSVSTLKIQRTERGDSAVYLCASSQNGLTEAFFGQGTRLTVV.